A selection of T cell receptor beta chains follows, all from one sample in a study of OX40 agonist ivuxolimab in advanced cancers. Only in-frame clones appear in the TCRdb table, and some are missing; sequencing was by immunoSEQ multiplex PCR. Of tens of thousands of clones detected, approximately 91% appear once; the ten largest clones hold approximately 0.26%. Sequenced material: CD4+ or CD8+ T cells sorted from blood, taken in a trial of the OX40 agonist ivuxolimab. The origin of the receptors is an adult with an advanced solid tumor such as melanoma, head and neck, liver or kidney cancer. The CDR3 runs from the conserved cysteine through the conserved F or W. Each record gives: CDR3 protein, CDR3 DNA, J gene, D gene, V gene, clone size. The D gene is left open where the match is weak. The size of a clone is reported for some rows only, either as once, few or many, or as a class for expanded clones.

CASGDYVGGPSGGSDTQYF	TGTGCCAGCGGGGACTACGTGGGCGGACCTAGCGGGGGGTCAGATACGCAGTATTTT	TRBJ2-3	TRBD2	TRBV9	once
CASSGIVVGEAFF	TGCGCCAGCAGTGGGATCGTAGTCGGAGAAGCTTTCTTT	TRBJ1-1	.	TRBV10-1	.
CASSLAEKTYEQYF	TGTGCCAGCAGCTTAGCTGAGAAGACCTACGAGCAGTACTTC	TRBJ2-7	.	TRBV7-8	.
CASRLAGRTSTDTQYF	TGTGCCAGCAGACTAGCGGGGCGCACTAGCACAGATACGCAGTATTTT	TRBJ2-3	TRBD2	TRBV11-2	few
CASSDSTGNEQYF	TGTGCCAGCAGCGATAGCACAGGGAACGAGCAGTACTTC	TRBJ2-7	.	TRBV11-1	.
CASGLRVAEAFF	TGTGCTAGTGGTTTGAGGGTTGCTGAAGCTTTCTTT	TRBJ1-1	.	TRBV12-5	.
CASSYRESGQPQHF	TGTGCCAGCAGCTACAGGGAGAGTGGGCAGCCCCAGCATTTT	TRBJ1-5	.	TRBV5-6	few
CASSPGTRQGDTQYF	TGCGCCAGCAGCCCAGGGACTAGACAAGGAGATACGCAGTATTTT	TRBJ2-3	TRBD2	TRBV5-1	.
CASSLLGTSGAKNIQYF	TGTGCCAGCAGTTTATTAGGGACTAGCGGGGCCAAAAACATTCAGTACTTC	TRBJ2-4	TRBD2	TRBV27	.
CASSPEGTGNTIYF	TGTGCCAGCAGTCCCGAAGGGACTGGAAACACCATATATTTT	TRBJ1-3	.	TRBV2	.
CASRYGGTANYNEQFF	TGTGCCAGCAGGTACGGCGGGACAGCGAACTACAATGAGCAGTTCTTC	TRBJ2-1	.	TRBV6-5	.
CASSLAISGGAKDTQYF	TGTGCCAGCAGCTTAGCGATAAGCGGGGGGGCAAAAGATACGCAGTATTTT	TRBJ2-3	TRBD2	TRBV7-6	.
CASSLGWEYSGESTDTQYF	TGTGCCAGCAGCTTAGGATGGGAATATAGCGGGGAAAGCACAGATACGCAGTATTTT	TRBJ2-3	TRBD2	TRBV7-6	.
CASSIQRPSGNTIYF	TGTGCCAGTAGTATCCAGAGGCCTTCTGGAAACACCATATATTTT	TRBJ1-3	.	TRBV19	.
CASSLYSGTTYNSPLHF	TGTGCCAGCAGTTTATATTCAGGGACAACCTATAATTCACCCCTCCACTTT	TRBJ1-6	.	TRBV27	.
CASSIQGYGYTF	TGTGCCAGTAGTATACAGGGCTATGGCTACACCTTC	TRBJ1-2	.	TRBV19	.
CASSLTLSTGELFF	TGCGCCAGCAGCCTGACTCTTAGCACCGGGGAGCTGTTTTTT	TRBJ2-2	.	TRBV5-1	.
CASSQGQSSYNEQFF	TGCGCCAGCAGCCAAGGGCAGAGCTCCTACAATGAGCAGTTCTTC	TRBJ2-1	.	TRBV4-3	.
CASSIEANTGELFF	TGTGCCAGTAGTATAGAGGCCAACACCGGGGAGCTGTTTTTT	TRBJ2-2	.	TRBV19	.
CASSPDGFAGQPQHF	TGTGCCAGCAGCCCTGACGGATTCGCGGGCCAGCCCCAGCATTTT	TRBJ1-5	.	TRBV7-9	.
CSGGAPTGELFF	TGCAGCGGAGGGGCTCCCACCGGGGAGCTGTTTTTT	TRBJ2-2	.	TRBV29-1	.
CASGLGGETQYF	TGTGCTAGTGGTTTGGGTGGGGAGACCCAGTACTTC	TRBJ2-5	.	TRBV12-5	.
CASSLGPGTGELFF	TGCGCCAGCAGCTTGGGGCCTGGCACCGGGGAGCTGTTTTTT	TRBJ2-2	.	TRBV5-1	.
CASSDTSLSTGVLYGYTF	TGTGCCAGCAGCGATACCTCCCTCTCGACAGGGGTTCTGTATGGCTACACCTTC	TRBJ1-2	TRBD1	TRBV5-5	.
CASSDMGVGFGGYTF	TGTGCCAGTAGTGATATGGGGGTTGGGTTCGGTGGCTACACCTTC	TRBJ1-2	.	TRBV19	.